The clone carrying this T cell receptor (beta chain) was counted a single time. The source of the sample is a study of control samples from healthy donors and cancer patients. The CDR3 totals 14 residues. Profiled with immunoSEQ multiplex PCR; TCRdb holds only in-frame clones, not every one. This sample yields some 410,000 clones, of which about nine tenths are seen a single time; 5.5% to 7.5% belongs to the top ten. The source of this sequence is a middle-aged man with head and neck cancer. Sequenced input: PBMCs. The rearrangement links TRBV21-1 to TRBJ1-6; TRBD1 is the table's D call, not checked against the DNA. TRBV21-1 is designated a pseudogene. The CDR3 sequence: CASSSDRGNSPLHF. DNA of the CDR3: TGTGCCAGCAGCAGTGACAGGGGGAATTCACCCCTCCACTTT.